This T cell receptor (beta chain) stems from a study of T cells in Graves' hyperthyroidism and ophthalmopathy. The TCR beta CDR3 regions underwent amplification using RNA transcripts as the source. An initial round of RT-PCR targeting the TCR CDR3 relied on the HTBI primer set. TCRdb re-analysed the multiplex PCR reads in MiXCR, keeping a single row per CDR3 protein. The sample includes roughly 170,000 distinct CDR3 sequences, about 18% of them seen just once. This clonotype was counted at least ten times. The V end was cut by 2 bases, the J end by 3 bases, with 6 bases between. Germline CDR1 MNHNS, CDR2 SASEGT. CDR3 length: 13 amino acids.

The receptor comes from a woman aged 45-60 years with Graves' hyperthyroidism. The sequencing input was blood. The chain has TRBV6-1 and TRBJ2-3; D call uncertain. CDR3 sequence (DNA): TGTGCCAGCAGTGAACTAGAGACAGATACGCAGTATTTT. This sequence encodes CASSELETDTQYF.